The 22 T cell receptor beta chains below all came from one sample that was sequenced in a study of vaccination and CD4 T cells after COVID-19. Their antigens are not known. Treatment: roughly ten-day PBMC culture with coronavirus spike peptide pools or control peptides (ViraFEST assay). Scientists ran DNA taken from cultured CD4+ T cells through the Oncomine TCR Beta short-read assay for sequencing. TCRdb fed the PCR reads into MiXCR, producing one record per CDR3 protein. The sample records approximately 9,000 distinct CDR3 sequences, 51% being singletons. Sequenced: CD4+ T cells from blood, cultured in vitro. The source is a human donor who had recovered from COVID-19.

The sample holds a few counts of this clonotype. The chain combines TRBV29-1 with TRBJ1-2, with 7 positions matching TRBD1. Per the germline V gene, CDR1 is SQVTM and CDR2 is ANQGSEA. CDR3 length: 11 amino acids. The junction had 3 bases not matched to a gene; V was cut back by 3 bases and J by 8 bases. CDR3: CSVDGTEGYTF. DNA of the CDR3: TGCAGCGTTGACGGGACAGAGGGCTACACCTTC.

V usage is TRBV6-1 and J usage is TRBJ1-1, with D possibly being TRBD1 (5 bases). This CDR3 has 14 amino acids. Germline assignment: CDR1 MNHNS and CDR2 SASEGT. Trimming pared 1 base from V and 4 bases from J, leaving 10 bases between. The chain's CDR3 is CASSEVRVGTEAFF. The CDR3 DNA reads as TGTGCCAGCAGTGAAGTCAGGGTAGGCACTGAAGCTTTCTTT.

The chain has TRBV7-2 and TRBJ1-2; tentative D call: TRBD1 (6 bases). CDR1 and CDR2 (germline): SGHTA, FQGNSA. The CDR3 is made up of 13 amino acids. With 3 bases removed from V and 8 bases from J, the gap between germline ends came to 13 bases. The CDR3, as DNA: TGTGCCAGCAGCTTCCGGGACACTAAAGGCTACACCTTC. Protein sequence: CASSFRDTKGYTF.

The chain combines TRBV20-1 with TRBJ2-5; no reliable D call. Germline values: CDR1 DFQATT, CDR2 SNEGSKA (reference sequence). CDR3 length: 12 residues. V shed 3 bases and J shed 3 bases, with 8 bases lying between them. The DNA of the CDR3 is TGCAGTGCTAGCCTTGGGGAAGAGACCCAGTACTTC. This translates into CSASLGEETQYF.

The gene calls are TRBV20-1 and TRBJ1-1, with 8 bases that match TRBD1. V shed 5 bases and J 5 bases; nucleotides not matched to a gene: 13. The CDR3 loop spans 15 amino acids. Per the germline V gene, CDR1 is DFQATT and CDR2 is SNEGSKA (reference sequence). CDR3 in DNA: TGCAGTGCTGTCGACAGGGGTAGGGCCCAAACTGAAGCTTTCTTT. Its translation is CSAVDRGRAQTEAFF.

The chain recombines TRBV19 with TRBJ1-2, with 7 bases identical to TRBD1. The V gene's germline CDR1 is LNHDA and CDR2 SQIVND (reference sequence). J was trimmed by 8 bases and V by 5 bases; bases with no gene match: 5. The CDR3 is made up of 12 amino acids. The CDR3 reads CASSLQGSGYTF. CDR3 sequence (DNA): TGTGCCAGTAGTCTACAGGGGTCCGGCTACACCTTC.

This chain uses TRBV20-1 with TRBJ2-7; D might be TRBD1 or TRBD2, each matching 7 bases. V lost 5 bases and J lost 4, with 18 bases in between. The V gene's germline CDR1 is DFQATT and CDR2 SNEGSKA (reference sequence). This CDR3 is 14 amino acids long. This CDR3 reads CSAGGGQKSYEQYF. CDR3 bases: TGCAGTGCTGGGGGGGGACAGAAGTCTTACGAGCAGTACTTC.

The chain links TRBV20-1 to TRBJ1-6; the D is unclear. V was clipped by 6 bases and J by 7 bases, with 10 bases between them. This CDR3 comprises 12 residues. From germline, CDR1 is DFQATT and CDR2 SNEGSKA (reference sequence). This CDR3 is CSARGSNSPLHF. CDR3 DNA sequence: TGCAGTGCCCGGGGTAGCAATTCACCCCTCCACTTT.

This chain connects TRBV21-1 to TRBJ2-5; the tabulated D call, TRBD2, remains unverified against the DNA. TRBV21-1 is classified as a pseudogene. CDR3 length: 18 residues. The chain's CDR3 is CASSKATGAGGGQETQYF. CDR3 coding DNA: TGTGCCAGCAGCAAAGCGACAGGGGCGGGAGGGGGCCAAGAGACCCAGTACTTC.

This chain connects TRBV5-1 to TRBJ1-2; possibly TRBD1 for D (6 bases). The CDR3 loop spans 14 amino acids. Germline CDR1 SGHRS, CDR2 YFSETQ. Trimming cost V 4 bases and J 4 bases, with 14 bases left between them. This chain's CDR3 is CASSPQGSFYGYTF. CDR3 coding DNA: TGCGCCAGCAGCCCACAGGGATCCTTCTATGGCTACACCTTC.

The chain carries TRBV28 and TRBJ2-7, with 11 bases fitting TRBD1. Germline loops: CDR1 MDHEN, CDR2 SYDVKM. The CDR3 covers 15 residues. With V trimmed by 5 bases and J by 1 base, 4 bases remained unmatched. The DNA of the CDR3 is TGTGCCAGCAGTGGCCGGGACAGGGGGTCCTACGAGCAGTACTTC. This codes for CASSGRDRGSYEQYF.

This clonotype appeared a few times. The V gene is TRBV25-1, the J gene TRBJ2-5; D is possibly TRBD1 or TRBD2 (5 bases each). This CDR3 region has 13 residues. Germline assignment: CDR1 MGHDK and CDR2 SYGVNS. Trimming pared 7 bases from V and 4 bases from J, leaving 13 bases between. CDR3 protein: CASTRGPRETQYF. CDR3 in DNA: TGTGCCAGCACGAGGGGTCCTAGAGAGACCCAGTACTTC.

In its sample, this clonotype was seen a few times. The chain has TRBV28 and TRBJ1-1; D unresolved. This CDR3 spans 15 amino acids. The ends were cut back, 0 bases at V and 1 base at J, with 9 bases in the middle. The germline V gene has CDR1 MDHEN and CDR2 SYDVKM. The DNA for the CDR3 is TGTGCCAGCAGTTTATGGAGGACCGGGAACACTGAAGCTTTCTTT. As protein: CASSLWRTGNTEAFF.

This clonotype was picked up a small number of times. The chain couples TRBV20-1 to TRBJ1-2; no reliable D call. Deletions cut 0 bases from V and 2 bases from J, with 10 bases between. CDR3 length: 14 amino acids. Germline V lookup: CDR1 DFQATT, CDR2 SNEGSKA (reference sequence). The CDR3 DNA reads TGCAGTGCTAGAGATAGGTATCGCAACTATGGCTACACCTTC. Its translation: CSARDRYRNYGYTF.

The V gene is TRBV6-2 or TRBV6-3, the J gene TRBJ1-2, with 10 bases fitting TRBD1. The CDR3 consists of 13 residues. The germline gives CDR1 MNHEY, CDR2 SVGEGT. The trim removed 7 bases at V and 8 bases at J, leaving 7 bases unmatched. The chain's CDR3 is CASNPGQGLGYTF. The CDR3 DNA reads TGTGCCAGCAACCCGGGACAGGGGTTGGGCTACACCTTC.

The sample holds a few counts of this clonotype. The CDR3 bases are TGCGCCAGCAGCTTTCGGACAGACCTCCCCCGGGACACCATATATTTT. Protein product: CASSFRTDLPRDTIYF. This rearrangement joins TRBV4-1 to TRBJ1-3, with D possibly matching TRBD1 (6 bases). This CDR3 has 16 residues. V lost 5 bases to trimming and J lost 8 bases, with 22 bases between them. Germline loops: CDR1 MGHRA, CDR2 YSYEKL.

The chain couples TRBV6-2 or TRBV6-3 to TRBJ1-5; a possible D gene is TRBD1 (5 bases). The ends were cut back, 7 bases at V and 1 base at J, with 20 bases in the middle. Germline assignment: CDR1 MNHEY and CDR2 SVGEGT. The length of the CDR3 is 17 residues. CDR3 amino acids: CASNMEGLVRSNQPQHF. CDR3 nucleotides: TGTGCCAGCAACATGGAGGGGCTGGTGAGAAGCAATCAGCCCCAGCATTTT.

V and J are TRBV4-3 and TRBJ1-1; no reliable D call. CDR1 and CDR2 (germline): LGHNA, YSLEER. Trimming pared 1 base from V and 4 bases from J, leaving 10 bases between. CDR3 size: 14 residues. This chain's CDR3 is CASSQVGLGTEAFF. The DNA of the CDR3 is TGCGCCAGCAGCCAAGTCGGGTTGGGCACTGAAGCTTTCTTT.

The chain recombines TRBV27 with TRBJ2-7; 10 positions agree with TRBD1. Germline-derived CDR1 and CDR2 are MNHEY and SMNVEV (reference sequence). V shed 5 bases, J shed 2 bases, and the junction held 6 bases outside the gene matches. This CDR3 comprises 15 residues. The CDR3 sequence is CASSIDRGRTYEQYF. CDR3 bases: TGTGCCAGCAGTATCGACAGGGGGCGTACCTACGAGCAGTACTTC.

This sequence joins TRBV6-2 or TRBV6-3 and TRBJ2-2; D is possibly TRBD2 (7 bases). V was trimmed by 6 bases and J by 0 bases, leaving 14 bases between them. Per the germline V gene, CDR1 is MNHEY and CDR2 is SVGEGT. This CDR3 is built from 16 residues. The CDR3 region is CASRWGGGSNTGELFF. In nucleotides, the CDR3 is TGTGCCAGCAGGTGGGGAGGGGGTTCGAACACCGGGGAGCTGTTTTTT.

The CDR3 bases are TGTGCCAGCAGTTTAGGTCAGCTCGGCGACTATGGCTACACCTTC. It encodes CASSLGQLGDYGYTF. The genes are TRBV28 and TRBJ1-2; D not resolved. The V end lost 2 bases, the J end lost 3 bases, and 13 bases lay between the germline ends. The CDR3 contains 15 residues. CDR1 and CDR2 from the germline V gene are MDHEN and SYDVKM.

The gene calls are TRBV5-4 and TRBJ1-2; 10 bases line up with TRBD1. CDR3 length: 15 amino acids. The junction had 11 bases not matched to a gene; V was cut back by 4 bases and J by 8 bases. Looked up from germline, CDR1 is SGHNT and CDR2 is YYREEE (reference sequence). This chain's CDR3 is CASSRDRGNVRGYTF. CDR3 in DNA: TGTGCCAGCAGCCGGGACAGGGGTAATGTGAGGGGCTACACCTTC.